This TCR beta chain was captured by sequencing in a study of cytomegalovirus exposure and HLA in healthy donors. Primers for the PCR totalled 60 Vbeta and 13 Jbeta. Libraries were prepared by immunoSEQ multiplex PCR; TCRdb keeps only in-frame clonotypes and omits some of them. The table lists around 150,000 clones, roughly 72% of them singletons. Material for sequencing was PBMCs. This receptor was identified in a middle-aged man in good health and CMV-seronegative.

The CDR3 DNA reads as TGTGCCAGCAGCTTAACGGGGGGAGCAGCCGCGGGTTACGAGCAGTACTTC. Translated, it gives CASSLTGGAAAGYEQYF. This chain connects TRBV7-8 to TRBJ2-7; 7 bases match TRBD2. Trimming took 2 bases from V and 4 from J; bases not matched to a gene: 14. Germline assignment: CDR1 SGHVS and CDR2 FQNEAQ. This CDR3 contains 17 residues.